Below are 11 T cell receptor beta chains sequenced from a single sample in a study of blood T cell repertoires in COVID-19. The repertoire was sequenced with immunoSEQ multiplex PCR; TCRdb's copy has only in-frame clones and lacks some. Of roughly 70,000 clones in the sample, approximately 90% were seen once. Material for sequencing was peripheral blood. These TCRs come from a woman older than 75 with active COVID-19.

The rearrangement joins TRBV27 to TRBJ2-7; 12 bases are shared with TRBD2. This CDR3 has 16 residues. The V gene's germline CDR1 is MNHEY and CDR2 SMNVEV (reference sequence). The V gene end was trimmed by 5 bases and the J gene end by 3 bases; junction bases not matched to a gene: 8. The CDR3 DNA reads as TGTGCCAGCAGTCCCCTCGGACTAGCGGGATACTACGAGCAGTACTTC. This translates into CASSPLGLAGYYEQYF.

V usage is TRBV2 and J usage is TRBJ2-2; 12 positions match TRBD1. This CDR3 comprises 14 residues. Trimming at V came to 4 bases and at J to 6 bases, leaving 0 bases not matched to a gene. Germline-derived CDR1 and CDR2 are SNHLY and FYNNEI. As DNA, the CDR3 is TGTGCCAGCAGTGGGGACAGGGGGCCCGGGGAGCTGTTTTTT. This translates into CASSGDRGPGELFF.

The rearrangement links TRBV13 to TRBJ2-4; 8 nucleotides align to TRBD1. V lost 4 bases to trimming and J lost 8 bases; unmatched junction nucleotides: 10. Germline CDR1 and CDR2: PRHDT and FYEKMQ (reference sequence). The length of the CDR3 is 15 residues. CDR3 in DNA: TGTGCCAGCAGCTCGAGCAGGGGGCTATGGGACATTCAGTACTTC. Translated, it gives CASSSSRGLWDIQYF.

The chain uses TRBV6-5 and TRBJ1-2; 10 bases match TRBD1. Per the germline V gene, CDR1 is MNHEY and CDR2 is SVGAGI. With 7 bases clipped from V and 6 bases from J, the junction kept 5 bases outside the gene matches. The CDR3 length is 13 residues. Here the CDR3 reads CASTKGTGDGYTF. The CDR3 region has the DNA TGTGCCAGCACCAAAGGGACAGGGGATGGCTACACCTTC.

This CDR3 reads CASSSVLAGENNEQFF. DNA of the CDR3: TGTGCCAGCAGTTCTGTACTAGCGGGAGAGAACAATGAGCAGTTCTTC. V usage is TRBV28 and J usage is TRBJ2-1, with TRBD2 identical over 11 bases. Germline values: CDR1 MDHEN, CDR2 SYDVKM. The CDR3 consists of 16 residues. The trim removed 4 bases at V and 5 bases at J, leaving 7 bases unmatched.

V and J are TRBV19 and TRBJ2-1; no firm D call. This CDR3 contains 14 residues. V lost 6 bases and J lost 0, with 9 bases in between. The germline gives CDR1 LNHDA, CDR2 SQIVND (reference sequence). Here the CDR3 reads CASSAWPSYNEQFF. Here the CDR3 DNA reads TGTGCCAGTAGCGCCTGGCCCTCCTACAATGAGCAGTTCTTC.

This chain links TRBV25-1 with TRBJ1-3, with D uncertain. The CDR3 totals 14 residues. V was pared by 7 bases and J by 0 bases, with 10 bases between. Germline V gene lookup returns CDR1 MGHDK and CDR2 SYGVNS. DNA for the CDR3: TGTGCCAGCAATGGGCCTTACTCTGGAAACACCATATATTTT. This encodes CASNGPYSGNTIYF.

This chain connects TRBV5-6 to TRBJ2-3, with TRBD2 identical over 7 bases. Germline lookup yields CDR1 SGHDT and CDR2 YYEEEE. J gave up 2 bases and V 0 bases, and 6 bases lay outside the gene matches. This CDR3 spans 16 amino acids. CDR3 residues: CASSLGLAANTDTQYF. DNA of the CDR3: TGTGCCAGCAGCTTGGGGCTAGCGGCGAACACAGATACGCAGTATTTT.

The V call is TRBV4-2, the J call TRBJ1-2, with a tentative D call TRBD1 (6 bases). Looked up from germline, CDR1 is LGHNA and CDR2 is YNFKEQ. Trimming took 1 base from V and 0 from J, leaving 21 bases between them. The CDR3 is 19 amino acids. CDR3 sequence: CASSQAVGGTKGSNYGYTF. The CDR3 bases are TGTGCCAGCAGCCAAGCTGTCGGGGGGACAAAGGGATCTAACTATGGCTACACCTTC.

This clone turned up a few times. The chain recombines TRBV15 with TRBJ1-2; the D is unclear. V lost 0 bases to trimming and J lost 4 bases, with 3 bases between them. Looked up from germline, CDR1 is LNHNV and CDR2 is YYDKDF (reference sequence). The CDR3 runs 12 residues. CDR3 sequence (DNA): TGTGCCACCAGCAGAGACAGCTATGGCTACACCTTC. Translated: CATSRDSYGYTF.

The CDR3 DNA is TGTGCCAGCAGCTTAGAACTAGCGGGGATCACAGATACGCAGTATTTT. Residues: CASSLELAGITDTQYF. The chain uses TRBV7-2 and TRBJ2-3; 10 nucleotides match TRBD2. The J segment lost 2 bases and the V segment lost 1 base, leaving 3 bases of the junction unmatched. Looked up from germline, CDR1 is SGHTA and CDR2 is FQGNSA. This CDR3 is 16 amino acids long.